This TCR beta chain was found in a study of blood T cell repertoires in COVID-19. Background on the study: The samples span acute and convalescent COVID-19 from the United States, Italy and Spain. Sample material is recorded as cDNA or gDNA derived from T cells, B-cell-depleted T cells, or PBMCs.

The table came from immunoSEQ multiplex PCR; TCRdb's copy has only in-frame clones and leaves some out. The sample yields over 90,000 clones, 70% to 90% seen once. Specimen: peripheral blood. The receptor's source is a human donor in a cohort sampled during active COVID-19.

CDR3 sequence reads: CASSLVGGETQYF. CDR3 DNA sequence: TGCGCCAGCAGCTTGGTAGGGGGCGAGACCCAGTACTTC. The J gene is TRBJ2-5, the V gene TRBV5-1; 7 bases agree with TRBD1. The length of the CDR3 is 13 residues. Germline trimming cut 0 bases from V and 5 bases from J; bases unmatched to any gene: 1. Germline loops: CDR1 SGHRS, CDR2 YFSETQ.